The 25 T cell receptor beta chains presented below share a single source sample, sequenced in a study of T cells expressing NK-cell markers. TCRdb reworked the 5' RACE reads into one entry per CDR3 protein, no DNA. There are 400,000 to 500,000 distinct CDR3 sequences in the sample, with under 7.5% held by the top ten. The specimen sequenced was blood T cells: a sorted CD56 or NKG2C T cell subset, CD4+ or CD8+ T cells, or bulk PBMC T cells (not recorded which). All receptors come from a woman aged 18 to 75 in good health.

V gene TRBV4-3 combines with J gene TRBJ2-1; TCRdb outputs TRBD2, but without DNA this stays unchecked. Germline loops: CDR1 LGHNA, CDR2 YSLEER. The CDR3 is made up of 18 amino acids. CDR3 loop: CASSHHPASGSSYNEQFF.

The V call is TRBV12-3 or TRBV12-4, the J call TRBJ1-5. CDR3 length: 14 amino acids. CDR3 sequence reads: CASSFAWSNQPQHF.

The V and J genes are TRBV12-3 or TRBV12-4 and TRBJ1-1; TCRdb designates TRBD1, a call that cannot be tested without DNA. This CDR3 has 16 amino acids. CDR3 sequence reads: CASRIGAAKPGTEAFF.

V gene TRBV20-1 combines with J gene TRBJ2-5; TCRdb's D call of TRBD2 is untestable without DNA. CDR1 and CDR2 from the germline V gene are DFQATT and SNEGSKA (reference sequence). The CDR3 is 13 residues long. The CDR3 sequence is CSLRTRIRETQYF.

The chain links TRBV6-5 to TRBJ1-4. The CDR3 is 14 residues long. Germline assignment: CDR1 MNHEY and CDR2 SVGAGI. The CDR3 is CASSYGTTNEKLFF.

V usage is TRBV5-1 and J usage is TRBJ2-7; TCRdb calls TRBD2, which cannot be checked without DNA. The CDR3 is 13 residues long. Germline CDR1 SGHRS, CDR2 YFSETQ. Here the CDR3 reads CASSLLAGYEQYF.

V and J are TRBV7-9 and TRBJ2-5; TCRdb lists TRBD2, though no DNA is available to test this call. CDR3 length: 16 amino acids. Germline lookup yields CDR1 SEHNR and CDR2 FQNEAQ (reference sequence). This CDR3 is CASSLGTSGIRETQYF.

The CDR3 reads CASNPAGTITGELFF. The rearrangement links TRBV5-1 to TRBJ2-2; no DNA is available, so the TRBD1 call from TCRdb remains unchecked. Germline lookup yields CDR1 SGHRS and CDR2 YFSETQ. This CDR3 contains 15 residues.

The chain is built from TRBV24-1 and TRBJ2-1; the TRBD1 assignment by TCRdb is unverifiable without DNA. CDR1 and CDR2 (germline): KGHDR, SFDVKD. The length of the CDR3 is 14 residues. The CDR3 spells CATSARGAGNEQFF.

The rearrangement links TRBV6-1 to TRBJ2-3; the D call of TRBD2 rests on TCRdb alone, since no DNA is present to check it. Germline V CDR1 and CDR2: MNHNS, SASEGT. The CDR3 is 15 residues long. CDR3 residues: CASGTSGGRTDTQYF.

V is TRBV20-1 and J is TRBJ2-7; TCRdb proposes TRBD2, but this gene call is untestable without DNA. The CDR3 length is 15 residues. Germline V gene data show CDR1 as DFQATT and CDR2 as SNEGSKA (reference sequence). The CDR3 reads CSAISGRASFNEQYF.

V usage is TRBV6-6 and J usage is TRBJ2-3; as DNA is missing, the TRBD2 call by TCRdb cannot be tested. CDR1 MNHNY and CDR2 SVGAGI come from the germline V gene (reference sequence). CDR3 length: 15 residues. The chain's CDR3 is CASSSGGGGSDTQYF.

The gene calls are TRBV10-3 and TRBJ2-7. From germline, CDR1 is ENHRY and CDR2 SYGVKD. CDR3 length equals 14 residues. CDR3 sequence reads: CAISDSGRSYEQYF.

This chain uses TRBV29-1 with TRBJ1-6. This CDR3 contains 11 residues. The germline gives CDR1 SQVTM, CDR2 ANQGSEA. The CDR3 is CSVGDSSPLHF.

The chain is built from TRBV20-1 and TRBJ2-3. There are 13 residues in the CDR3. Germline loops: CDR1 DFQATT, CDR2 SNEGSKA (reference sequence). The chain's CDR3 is CSAQGFGTDTQYF.

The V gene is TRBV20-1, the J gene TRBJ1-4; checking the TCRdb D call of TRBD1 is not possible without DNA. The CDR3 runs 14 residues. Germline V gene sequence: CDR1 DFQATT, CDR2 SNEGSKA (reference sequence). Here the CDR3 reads CSAGDRGLSEKLFF.

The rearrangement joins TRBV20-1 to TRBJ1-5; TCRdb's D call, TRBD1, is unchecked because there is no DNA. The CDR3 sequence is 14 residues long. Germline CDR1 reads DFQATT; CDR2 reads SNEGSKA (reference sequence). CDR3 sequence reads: CSAGDRGGNQPQHF.

CDR3 protein: CASAREDYTGELFF. This chain joins TRBV19 and TRBJ2-2; the D gene TCRdb calls, TRBD2, cannot be checked with no DNA. Germline assignment: CDR1 LNHDA and CDR2 SQIVND (reference sequence). This CDR3 contains 14 residues.

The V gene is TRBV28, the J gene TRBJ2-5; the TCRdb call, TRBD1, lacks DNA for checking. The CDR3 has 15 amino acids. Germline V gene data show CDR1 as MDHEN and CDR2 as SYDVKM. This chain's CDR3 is CASSPLGTHQETQYF.

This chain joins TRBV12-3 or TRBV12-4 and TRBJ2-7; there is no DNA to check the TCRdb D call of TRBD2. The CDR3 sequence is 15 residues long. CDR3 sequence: CASSPTLTSGYEQYF.

This CDR3 reads CASSVRASNQPQHF. This chain joins TRBV5-6 and TRBJ1-5; TCRdb gives TRBD1 as the D gene, but with no DNA this cannot be confirmed. CDR1 is SGHDT and CDR2 is YYEEEE in the germline V gene. The CDR3 runs 14 residues.

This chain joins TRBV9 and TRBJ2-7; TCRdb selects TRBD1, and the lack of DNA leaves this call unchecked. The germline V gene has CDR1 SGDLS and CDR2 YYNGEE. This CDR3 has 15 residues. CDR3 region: CASSPDKGVSYEQYF.

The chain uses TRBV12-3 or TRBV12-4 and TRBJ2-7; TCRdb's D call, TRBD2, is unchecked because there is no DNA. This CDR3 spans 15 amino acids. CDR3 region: CASTGTSGFSYEQYF.

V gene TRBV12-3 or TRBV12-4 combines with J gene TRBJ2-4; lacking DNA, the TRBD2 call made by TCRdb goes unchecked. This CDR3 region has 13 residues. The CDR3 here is CASAGGGGYIQYF.

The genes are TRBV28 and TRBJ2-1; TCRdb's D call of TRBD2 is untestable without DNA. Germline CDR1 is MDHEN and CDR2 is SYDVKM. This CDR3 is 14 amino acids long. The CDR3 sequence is CASNPGDSLREQFF.